These 18 T cell receptor beta chains originate from one sample sequenced in a study of post-analysis software for immune sequencing data. General observations from the study: With TRBV5-6, TRBV5-1 and TRBV20-1 included, about five TRBV segments were more frequent in patients than in controls.

No cognate antigen is known for these TCRs. cDNA libraries for TCR beta contained unique molecular identifiers. TCRdb re-called the PCR reads through MiXCR, storing one row per CDR3 protein. The table includes about 540,000 distinct CDR3 sequences, 30% to 40% detected once. Sequenced: blood. The receptors originated from a girl aged 2-17 years with multiple sclerosis.

This clonotype has more than one count but fewer than ten. The chain combines TRBV6-2 or TRBV6-3 with TRBJ2-7; D is unresolved. There are 11 residues in the CDR3. Germline CDR1 reads MNHEY; CDR2 reads SVGEGT. V shed 9 bases and J shed 7 bases, with 13 bases lying between them. CDR3 loop: CASRAEREQYF. DNA for the CDR3: TGTGCCAGTAGGGCCGAGAGGGAGCAGTACTTC.

This clonotype has ten or more counts. The V call is TRBV20-1, the J call TRBJ2-1; 10 bases align to TRBD1. Germline CDR1 is DFQATT and CDR2 is SNEGSKA (reference sequence). V shed 5 bases and J 3 bases; nucleotides not matched to a gene: 4. The CDR3 sequence is 14 residues long. CDR3 coding DNA: TGCAGTGCTGGACAGGGGGTAGGCTACAATGAGCAGTTCTTC. Its translation is CSAGQGVGYNEQFF.

The chain employs TRBV5-1 and TRBJ1-2; the match to TRBD1 covers 7 bases. In germline, CDR1 is SGHRS, CDR2 YFSETQ. The J segment lost 0 bases and the V segment lost 4 bases, leaving 6 bases of the junction unmatched. This CDR3 contains 15 residues. In DNA form, the CDR3 reads TGCGCCAGCAGCCCCGAGGGACAGCCTAACTATGGCTACACCTTC. Protein sequence: CASSPEGQPNYGYTF.

This chain joins TRBV7-9 and TRBJ2-1, with D unclear. The CDR3 extends over 13 amino acids. The germline V gene encodes CDR1 SEHNR and CDR2 FQNEAQ (reference sequence). The germline V and J ends were trimmed by 2 bases and 4 bases, with 6 bases remaining between them. The CDR3 DNA sequence: TGTGCCAGCAGCTTAAATCAGTACAATGAGCAGTTCTTC. Its protein is CASSLNQYNEQFF.

This clonotype turned up a few times. This CDR3 reads CSARGTGGISYEQYF. The CDR3, as DNA: TGCAGTGCTAGAGGGACAGGGGGTATCTCCTACGAGCAGTACTTC. The chain combines TRBV20-1 with TRBJ2-7, with TRBD1 identical over 10 bases. Trimming removed 1 base from V and 0 bases from J; junction bases left unmatched: 3. Germline lookup yields CDR1 DFQATT and CDR2 SNEGSKA (reference sequence). This CDR3 contains 15 residues.

In its sample, this clonotype was seen a few times. The genes are TRBV7-8 and TRBJ2-5; 9 nucleotides align to TRBD2. CDR1 SGHVS and CDR2 FQNEAQ come from the germline V gene. CDR3 length: 16 amino acids. The ends lost 5 bases at V and 3 bases at J; junction bases unmatched: 10. The CDR3 DNA reads as TGTGCCAGCAGCAAGCGCGCGGGGGGGCGGGAAGAGACCCAGTACTTC. As protein: CASSKRAGGREETQYF.

The V and J genes are TRBV20-1 and TRBJ1-6; D not resolved. The CDR3 has 13 residues. The germline V gene has CDR1 DFQATT and CDR2 SNEGSKA (reference sequence). V lost 3 bases and J lost 9, with 12 bases in between. The CDR3, as DNA: TGCAGTGCTAGTAGGGAGGAGGGTTCACCCCTCCACTTT. Its translation is CSASREEGSPLHF.

This chain uses TRBV13 with TRBJ2-1; TRBD1 is a possible D gene (6 bases). The CDR3 length is 14 residues. Germline CDR1 and CDR2: PRHDT and FYEKMQ (reference sequence). The V gene lost 6 bases and the J gene lost 5 bases, with 14 bases spanning the gap. CDR3 nucleotides: TGTGCCAGCAGAACCGGGACAAACCACAATGAGCAGTTCTTC. Its protein is CASRTGTNHNEQFF.

This clonotype appeared a single time. The V and J genes are TRBV7-9 and TRBJ2-5; D unclear. The CDR3 is 15 amino acids. CDR1 SEHNR and CDR2 FQNEAQ come from the germline V gene (reference sequence). V was cut by 4 bases and J by 4 bases, with 16 bases left in between. DNA of the CDR3: TGTGCCAGCAGCTCTACCCCCGACCTAATAGAGACCCAGTACTTC. The encoded protein is CASSSTPDLIETQYF.

This clonotype was counted between two and nine times. The V gene is TRBV5-4, the J gene TRBJ2-1; the D gene is possibly TRBD2 (5 bases). Between the trimmed V and J ends, which lost 6 bases and 9 bases, there was a span of 10 bases. CDR1 SGHNT and CDR2 YYREEE come from the germline V gene (reference sequence). This CDR3 contains 11 residues. The CDR3 DNA reads as TGTGCCAGCAATGAGGGTGGTGAGCAGTTCTTC. This encodes CASNEGGEQFF.

This clonotype has just a few counts. V and J are TRBV27 and TRBJ2-3, with no clear D. This CDR3 is 12 amino acids long. The V end was cut by 6 bases, the J end by 6 bases, with 10 bases between. Germline lookup yields CDR1 MNHEY and CDR2 SMNVEV (reference sequence). CDR3 coding DNA: TGTGCCAGCAGCCGAGGTTTGGATACGCAGTATTTT. Amino acids: CASSRGLDTQYF.

This clonotype was picked up a small number of times. The junction and the germline gene differ at one end; a read error may be behind it. V is TRBV7-9 and J is TRBJ2-7, with D uncertain. Germline V CDR1 and CDR2: SEHNR, FQNEAQ (reference sequence). The CDR3 contains 12 residues. CDR3 residues: CTSSLGNYEQYF. The CDR3 nucleotides read TGTACCAGCAGCTTAGGCAACTACGAGCAGTACTTC.

The chain combines TRBV14 with TRBJ2-1; 9 nucleotides line up with TRBD2. The CDR3 is made up of 16 amino acids. Looked up from germline, CDR1 is SGHDN and CDR2 is FVKESK. Losses at the gene ends were 1 base for V and 3 bases for J; bases not matched to a gene: 4. CDR3 loop: CASSQALAGFYNEQFF. As DNA, the CDR3 is TGTGCCAGCAGCCAAGCCCTAGCGGGGTTCTACAATGAGCAGTTCTTC. Full variable domain (outside the CDR3, taken from reference TRBV14 and TRBJ2-1): EAGVTQFPSHSVIEKGQTVTLRCDPISGHDNLYWYRRVMGKEIKFLLHFVKESKQDESGMPNNRFLAERTGGTYSTLKVQPAELEDSGVYFCASSQALAGFYNEQFFGPGTRLTVL.

In nucleotides, the CDR3 is TGTGCCAGCAGCTTTCATAGCGGGGGGGCCTACGAGCAGTACTTC. Residues: CASSFHSGGAYEQYF. The chain combines TRBV3-1 with TRBJ2-7, with TRBD2 matching over 11 bases. V shed 5 bases and J 2 bases; nucleotides not matched to a gene: 5. This CDR3 is built from 15 residues. CDR1 is LGHDT, CDR2 YNNKEL, per germline (reference sequence).

The V call is TRBV20-1, the J call TRBJ2-7, with TRBD2 matching 9 bases. J gave up 4 bases and V 5 bases, and 9 bases lay outside the gene matches. Germline-derived CDR1 and CDR2 are DFQATT and SNEGSKA (reference sequence). The CDR3 runs 14 residues. CDR3 nucleotides: TGCAGTGCTGACGCCGGGACTAGCAAGTACGAGCAGTACTTC. It encodes CSADAGTSKYEQYF.

This clonotype was detected once. The J gene is TRBJ2-4, the V gene TRBV20-1; D is undetermined. Germline-derived CDR1 and CDR2 are DFQATT and SNEGSKA (reference sequence). The CDR3 length is 12 residues. Trimming removed 5 bases at V and 1 base at J, with 6 bases between. The CDR3 DNA sequence: TGCAGTGCTGCGGTGGCCAAAAACATTCAGTACTTC. The encoded protein is CSAAVAKNIQYF.

V and J are TRBV18 and TRBJ2-7, with D possibly being TRBD1 or TRBD2 (5 bases each). CDR1 and CDR2 from the germline V gene are KGHSH and LQKENI. V gave up 2 bases and J gave up 4 bases, with 18 bases separating them. The CDR3 has 16 residues. The CDR3 spells CASSPEGTAVGYEQYF. In nucleotides, the CDR3 is TGTGCCAGCTCACCAGAAGGGACCGCGGTGGGTTACGAGCAGTACTTC. The entire variable domain, with the rest obtained from reference TRBV18 and TRBJ2-7, is as follows: NAGVMQNPRHLVRRRGQEARLRCSPMKGHSHVYWYRQLPEEGLKFMVYLQKENIIDESGMPKERFSAEFPKEGPSILRIQQVVRGDSAAYFCASSPEGTAVGYEQYFGPGTRLTVT.

This clonotype was seen a few times. The rearrangement joins TRBV7-2 to TRBJ1-5, with 7 bases matching TRBD1. The CDR3 has 15 amino acids. V was clipped by 5 bases and J by 2 bases; unmatched bases: 6. In germline, CDR1 is SGHTA, CDR2 FQGNSA. The CDR3 DNA reads as TGTGCCAGCAGCCAAGACAGGGTGGGCAATCAGCCCCAGCATTTT. Translating it yields CASSQDRVGNQPQHF.